The 7 T cell receptor beta chains below were found in one sample sequenced in a study of HIV-infected children after antiretroviral therapy interruption. The TCR library was built from RNA with a 3' RACE protocol and unique molecular identifiers. TCRdb re-analysed the 3' RACE reads in MiXCR, keeping a single row per CDR3 protein. The sample lists nearly 15,000 distinct CDR3 sequences, under 4% occurring once. Treatment noted: PENTA 11 planned treatment interruption arm or continuous ART arm. Sequencing used CD45RO+ CD8+ T cells from PBMCs, pooled from several time points, obtained from a donor given antiretroviral therapy, either interrupted or continuous. As to subset: memory CD8+ CD45RO+ CD45RA- T cells. The receptors originated from a pool of human donors with HIV.

This clonotype has a count of ten or more. V is TRBV7-9 and J is TRBJ1-1, with D maybe TRBD1 (5 bases). The CDR3 contains 13 residues. V lost 5 bases, J lost 6 bases, and 13 bases lay in between. The V gene's germline CDR1 is SEHNR and CDR2 FQNEAQ (reference sequence). DNA of the CDR3: TGTGCCAGCAGCCCTCGACAGAGCCCTGAAGCTTTCTTT. Its translation is CASSPRQSPEAFF. Full variable domain (remainder filled in from reference TRBV7-9 and TRBJ1-1): DTGVSQNPRHKITKRGQNVTFRCDPISEHNRLYWYRQTLGQGPEFLTYFQNEAQLEKSRLLSDRFSAERPKGSFSTLEIQRTEQGDSAMYLCASSPRQSPEAFFGQGTRLTVV.

This clonotype turned up a few times. CDR3 loop: CASSEDGGNPYEQYF. The CDR3 DNA reads as TGTGCCAGCAGTGAGGATGGAGGGAATCCCTACGAGCAGTACTTC. V gene TRBV2 combines with J gene TRBJ2-7; the D gene is possibly TRBD2 (6 bases). Germline CDR1 SNHLY, CDR2 FYNNEI. V dropped 3 bases and J dropped 2 bases, with 14 bases sitting between them. The CDR3 has 15 amino acids.

This clonotype was seen repeatedly, ten times or more. CDR3 region: CAISGVAGSPPYGYTF. CDR3 sequence (DNA): TGTGCCATCAGCGGAGTAGCAGGGTCGCCTCCCTATGGCTACACCTTC. The chain is built from TRBV10-3 and TRBJ1-2; a weak D match, TRBD1 (5 bases). Per germline, CDR1 ENHRY and CDR2 SYGVKD. The CDR3 loop spans 16 amino acids. Trimming took off 6 bases at V and 4 bases at J, with 21 bases between the two ends.

This clonotype was recorded a few times. The junction differs from germline at one of its ends, possibly a read error. This chain joins TRBV23-1 and TRBJ1-4; possibly TRBD1 for D (6 bases). TRBV23-1 has ORF status, its function being uncertain. The CDR3 sequence is 14 residues long. CDR3: CASSQGGGNEKLFF. The DNA of the CDR3 is TGTGCCAGCAGTCAAGGAGGGGGGAATGAAAAACTGTTTTTT.

This clonotype was observed many times. The chain combines TRBV20-1 with TRBJ2-5, with 15 bases that match TRBD2. The CDR3 extends over 16 amino acids. Germline trimming cut 7 bases from V and 4 bases from J; bases unmatched to any gene: 10. Germline CDR1 reads DFQATT; CDR2 reads SNEGSKA (reference sequence). The CDR3 DNA is TGCAGTGTCAGGAGGACTAGCGGGGGGGTATCAGAGACCCAGTACTTC. Its protein product is CSVRRTSGGVSETQYF.

This clonotype came up a few times. The J gene is TRBJ2-1, the V gene TRBV20-1; possible D gene TRBD2, 7 bases. With 0 bases removed from V and 12 bases from J, the gap between germline ends came to 24 bases. Germline assignment: CDR1 DFQATT and CDR2 SNEGSKA (reference sequence). This CDR3 spans 16 amino acids. CDR3 nucleotides: TGCAGTGCTAGAGAGGAGAGTCTTGGGGGGGCAATGGGGCAGTTCTTC. Translating gives CSAREESLGGAMGQFF.

In this sample, this clonotype turned up many times. The chain links TRBV3-1 to TRBJ2-5; the D is unclear. This CDR3 has 17 residues. V lost 4 bases and J 4 bases, leaving 22 bases between the germline ends. The germline CDR1 and CDR2 sequences are LGHDT and YNNKEL (reference sequence). CDR3 DNA: TGTGCCAGCAGCCCCGAGGATTTCGCGGAGTTGAGAGAGACCCAGTACTTC. This codes for CASSPEDFAELRETQYF.